What follows describes a single TCR beta chain. Its cognate antigen is unknown. The data are from a study of T cells after yellow fever vaccination. General study results and limits: Re-detected after boosting: most primary clones, 96% of CD4 and 80% to 90% of CD8. On re-exposure, the response was weaker but peaked faster, at day 5 versus 15.

Making TCR cDNA involved 5'RACE template switching, which added UMIs and a universal primer site. TCRdb re-called the 5' RACE reads through MiXCR, storing one row per CDR3 protein. The data contain approximately 300,000 distinct CDR3 sequences, about 10% of them singletons. Germline V gives CDR1 GTSNPN, CDR2 SVGIG (reference sequence). Trimming took off 0 bases at V and 4 bases at J, with 19 bases between the two ends. This CDR3 has 16 amino acids. The V call is TRBV30, the J call TRBJ2-7; D tentatively reads TRBD1 or TRBD2 (6 bases each). This TCR was recovered from a man younger than 35 who received the YFV17D yellow fever vaccine. This specimen consisted of CD4+ T cells sorted from PBMCs, obtained 45 days after the yellow fever booster vaccination. CDR3 sequence (DNA): TGTGCCTGGAGTGTAAAGTACCGGGGGCGAGCATACGAGCAGTACTTC. It translates to CAWSVKYRGRAYEQYF.